The clone carrying this TCR beta chain was picked up a small number of times. These data are taken from a study of control samples from healthy donors and cancer patients. Here immunoSEQ multiplex PCR was the method, and the copy in TCRdb shows in-frame clones only, minus some. The sample carries 73,000 or so clones, about 90% recorded once. Trimming took off 0 bases at V and 2 bases at J, with 8 bases between the two ends. Per the germline V gene, CDR1 is SGHDT and CDR2 is YYEEEE. This CDR3 has 14 amino acids. Sequencing was performed on blood. The clonotype originates from a woman aged 45-65 years in good health. The chain employs TRBV5-6 and TRBJ1-2, with a weak D call TRBD1 (5 bases). The CDR3 DNA reads TGTGCCAGCAGCTTGGCCCCAGGGAACTATGGCTACACCTTC. Protein product: CASSLAPGNYGYTF.